This TCR beta chain is drawn from a study of breast tumors, draining lymph nodes, adjacent tissues. CDR1 and CDR2 (germline): SGHVS, FQNEAQ. This CDR3 has 12 residues. V shed 6 bases and J shed 8 bases, with 11 bases lying between them. TCRdb itself ran the multiplex PCR reads through MiXCR, one entry per CDR3 protein. The data show approximately 210,000 distinct CDR3 sequences, roughly a third seen once. Axillary draining lymph nodes of breast cancer patients supplied the node samples. J is TRBJ2-1 and V is TRBV7-8; either TRBD1 or TRBD2 may supply D (5 bases each). Sequencing was carried out using axillary lymph node tissue. This clonotype was obtained from a female donor with breast cancer. Some clones in this sample may be carry-over from other donors' samples. CDR3 loop: CASRGRGDEQFF. As DNA, the CDR3 is TGTGCCAGCAGAGGTCGAGGGGATGAGCAGTTCTTC.